The 7 T cell receptor beta chains given below trace back to one sample, sequenced in a study of shared clonotypes between healthy human individuals. The protocol was immunoSEQ multiplex PCR, while the TCRdb copy is restricted to in-frame clones and leaves out a portion. The sample comprises about 480,000 clones, around 79% of which are singletons, and over 10% rests with the top ten. The sequenced sample consisted of PBMCs. The receptors here all came from a woman aged 40 to 55 in good health. Some clones in this sample may be carry-over from other donors' samples.

The chain has TRBV9 and TRBJ2-1; the match to TRBD2 covers 9 bases. Germline lookup yields CDR1 SGDLS and CDR2 YYNGEE. This CDR3 is built from 16 residues. The trim removed 0 bases at V and 4 bases at J, leaving 5 bases unmatched. CDR3 sequence: CASSVVSSGGYNEQFF. In DNA form, the CDR3 reads TGTGCCAGCAGCGTAGTCAGTAGCGGGGGTTACAATGAGCAGTTCTTC.

The V call is TRBV29-1, the J call TRBJ1-1; D is perhaps TRBD1 (6 bases). Germline CDR1 is SQVTM and CDR2 is ANQGSEA. CDR3 length: 12 amino acids. The V end lost 6 bases, the J end lost 1 base, and 9 bases lay between the germline ends. CDR3 in amino acids: CSVARGNTEAFF. Written as DNA, the CDR3 is TGCAGCGTAGCCAGGGGGAACACTGAAGCTTTCTTT.

The CDR3 DNA sequence: TGTGCCAGCAGCCGTCCAGGCCGTTCTGGAAACACCATATATTTT. Translating it yields CASSRPGRSGNTIYF. This sequence joins TRBV7-9 and TRBJ1-3; D not certain. This CDR3 has 15 residues. Germline assignment: CDR1 SEHNR and CDR2 FQNEAQ (reference sequence). V shed 5 bases and J shed 1 base, with 12 bases lying between them.

The V gene is TRBV7-2, the J gene TRBJ2-2; D is perhaps TRBD1 or TRBD2 (5 bases each). V gave up 1 base and J gave up 4 bases, with 7 bases separating them. This CDR3 spans 14 amino acids. The germline CDR1 and CDR2 sequences are SGHTA and FQGNSA. CDR3 residues: CASSLGGSTGELFF. Written as DNA, the CDR3 is TGTGCCAGCAGCTTAGGGGGGAGCACCGGGGAGCTGTTTTTT.

V gene TRBV27 combines with J gene TRBJ1-5, with D maybe TRBD1 (5 bases). Trimming stripped 7 bases from V and 1 base from J, with 14 bases between. The CDR3 loop spans 15 amino acids. The germline V gene encodes CDR1 MNHEY and CDR2 SMNVEV (reference sequence). CDR3 protein: CASNPGLLSNQPQHF. As DNA, the CDR3 is TGTGCCAGCAACCCAGGGCTCTTGAGCAATCAGCCCCAGCATTTT.

CDR3 region: CASSESPGGPPDTQYF. CDR3 nucleotide sequence: TGCGCCAGCAGTGAGTCCCCGGGAGGGCCCCCAGATACGCAGTATTTT. The chain joins TRBV10-2 to TRBJ2-3; 8 bases line up with TRBD2. CDR1 is WSHSY, CDR2 SAAADI, per germline. This CDR3 has 16 amino acids. Unmatched junction bases numbered 6, after V lost 0 bases and J lost 4 bases.

This chain joins TRBV28 and TRBJ2-1; TRBD2 agrees at 11 bases. The CDR3 covers 17 residues. Germline V gene data show CDR1 as MDHEN and CDR2 as SYDVKM. The J segment lost 3 bases and the V segment lost 4 bases, leaving 8 bases of the junction unmatched. CDR3 residues: CASSSSGLAANYNEQFF. CDR3 DNA: TGTGCCAGCAGTTCCTCGGGACTAGCGGCCAACTACAATGAGCAGTTCTTC.